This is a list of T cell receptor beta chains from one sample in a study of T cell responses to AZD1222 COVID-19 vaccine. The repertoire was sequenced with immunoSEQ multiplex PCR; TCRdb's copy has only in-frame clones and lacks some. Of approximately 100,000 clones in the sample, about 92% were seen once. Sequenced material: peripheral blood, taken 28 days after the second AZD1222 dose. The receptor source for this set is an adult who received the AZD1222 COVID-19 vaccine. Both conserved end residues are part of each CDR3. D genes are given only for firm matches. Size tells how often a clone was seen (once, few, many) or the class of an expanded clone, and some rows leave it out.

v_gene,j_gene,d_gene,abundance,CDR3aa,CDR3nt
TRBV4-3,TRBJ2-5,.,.,CASSQDWASDPQETQYF,TGCGCCAGCAGCCAAGATTGGGCCTCGGACCCCCAAGAGACCCAGTACTTC
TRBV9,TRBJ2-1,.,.,CASSVEGAGSLEQFF,TGTGCCAGCAGCGTAGAAGGAGCGGGCTCTCTGGAGCAGTTCTTC
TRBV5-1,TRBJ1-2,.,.,CASSYFPTGNKGYTF,TGCGCCAGCAGCTACTTCCCGACAGGAAACAAGGGCTACACCTTC
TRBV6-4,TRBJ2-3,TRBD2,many,CASSEGLAGGPDTQYF,TGTGCCAGCAGTGAGGGACTAGCGGGGGGGCCAGATACGCAGTATTTT
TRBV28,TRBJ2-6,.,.,CASSSDRTGANVLTF,TGTGCCAGCAGCTCGGACAGAACTGGGGCCAACGTCCTGACTTTC
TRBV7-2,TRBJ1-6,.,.,CASQAPNNSPLHF,TGTGCCAGCCAGGCACCAAATAATTCACCCCTCCACTTT
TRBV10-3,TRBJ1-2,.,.,CAIRLDQHGYTF,TGTGCCATCAGGCTGGACCAGCATGGCTACACCTTC
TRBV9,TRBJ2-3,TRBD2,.,CASSAGLAGTDTQYF,TGTGCCAGCAGCGCAGGACTAGCGGGCACAGATACGCAGTATTTT
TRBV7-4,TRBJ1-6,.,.,CASSSGRTSYNSPLHF,TGTGCCAGCAGCTCCGGACGGACCTCCTATAATTCACCCCTCCACTTT
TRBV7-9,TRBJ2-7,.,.,CASSSTGNLAHEQYF,TGTGCCAGCAGCTCTACAGGGAATCTCGCCCACGAGCAGTACTTC
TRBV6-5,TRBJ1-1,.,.,CATGDSNTEAFF,TGTGCCACCGGGGATAGCAACACTGAAGCTTTCTTT
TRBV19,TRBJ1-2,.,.,CASTLRGPGDYGYTF,TGTGCCAGTACCCTTCGGGGGCCAGGGGACTATGGCTACACCTTC
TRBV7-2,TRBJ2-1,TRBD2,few,CASSSTSGGASNEQFF,TGTGCCAGCAGCTCGACTAGCGGGGGGGCGAGTAATGAGCAGTTCTTC
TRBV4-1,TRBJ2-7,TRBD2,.,CASSQSAVLAGEPYEQYF,TGCGCCAGCAGCCAATCAGCTGTTCTAGCGGGGGAACCCTACGAGCAGTACTTC
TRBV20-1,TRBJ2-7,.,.,CSASLPGVGYEQYF,TGCAGTGCTAGTCTACCTGGTGTGGGTTACGAGCAGTACTTC
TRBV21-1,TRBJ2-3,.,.,CASSKSLDTQYF,TGTGCCAGCAGCAAATCCTTGGATACGCAGTATTTT
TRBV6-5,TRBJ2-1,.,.,CANARGGYNEQFF,TGTGCCAACGCCAGGGGTGGCTACAATGAGCAGTTCTTC
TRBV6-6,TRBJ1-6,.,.,CASSYSGTGYSPLHF,TGTGCCAGCAGTTACTCGGGGACCGGATATTCACCCCTCCACTTT
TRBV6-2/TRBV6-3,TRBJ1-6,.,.,CASSHPQGQLLHF,TGTGCCAGCAGCCACCCACAGGGTCAACTCCTCCACTTT
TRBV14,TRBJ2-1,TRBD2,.,CASSLTSMGYNEQFF,TGTGCCAGCAGCCTGACTAGCATGGGCTACAATGAGCAGTTCTTC
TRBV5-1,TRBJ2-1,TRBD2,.,CASSLERGGPYNEQFF,TGCGCCAGCAGCCTCGAGCGGGGGGGACCTTACAATGAGCAGTTCTTC
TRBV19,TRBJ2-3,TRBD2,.,CASSSGLAGVADTQYF,TGTGCCAGTAGTAGCGGACTAGCGGGGGTGGCAGATACGCAGTATTTT
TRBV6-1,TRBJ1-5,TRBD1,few,CASSENPGGQGGYSNQPQHF,TGTGCCAGCAGTGAAAACCCAGGGGGACAGGGCGGATATAGCAATCAGCCCCAGCATTTT
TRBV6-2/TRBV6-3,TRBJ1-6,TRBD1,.,CASSYSGQLYNSPLHF,TGTGCCAGCAGTTACTCGGGACAGTTGTATAATTCACCCCTCCACTTT
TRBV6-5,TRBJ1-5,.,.,CASSSTGAVKRPQHF,TGTGCCAGCAGTTCGACGGGGGCGGTGAAGAGGCCCCAGCATTTT
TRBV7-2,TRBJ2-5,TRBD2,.,CASSSQLAGGETQYF,TGTGCCAGCAGCTCACAGTTGGCGGGGGGAGAGACCCAGTACTTC
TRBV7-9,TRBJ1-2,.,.,CASSLEAGTYYGYTF,TGTGCCAGCAGCTTAGAGGCCGGGACATACTATGGCTACACCTTC